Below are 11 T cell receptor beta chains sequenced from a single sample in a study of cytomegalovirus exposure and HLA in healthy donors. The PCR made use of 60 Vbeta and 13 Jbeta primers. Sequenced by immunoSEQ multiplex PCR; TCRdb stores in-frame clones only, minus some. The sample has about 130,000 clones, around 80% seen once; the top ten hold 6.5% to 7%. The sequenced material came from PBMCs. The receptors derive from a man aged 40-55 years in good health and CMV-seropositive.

The CDR3 DNA follows: TGCGCCAGCAGCTTGGAACCGGGACAGGGACTTTACGAGCAGTACTTC. Encoded protein: CASSLEPGQGLYEQYF. This chain joins TRBV5-1 and TRBJ2-7; 9 bases line up with TRBD1. CDR1 is SGHRS and CDR2 is YFSETQ in the germline V gene. CDR3 length: 16 amino acids. V shed 0 bases, J shed 4 bases, and the junction held 8 bases outside the gene matches.

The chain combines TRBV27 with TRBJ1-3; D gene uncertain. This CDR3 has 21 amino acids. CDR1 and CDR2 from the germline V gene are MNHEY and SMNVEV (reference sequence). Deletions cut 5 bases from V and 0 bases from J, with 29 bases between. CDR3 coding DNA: TGTGCCAGCAGTACCACCTTTCATGGCCCCTCCCCAATTCGCTCTGGAAACACCATATATTTT. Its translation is CASSTTFHGPSPIRSGNTIYF.

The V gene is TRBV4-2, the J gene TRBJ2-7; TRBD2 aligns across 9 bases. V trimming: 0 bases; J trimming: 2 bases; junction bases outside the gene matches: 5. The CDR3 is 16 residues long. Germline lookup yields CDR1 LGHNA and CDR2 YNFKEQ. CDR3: CASSQDRSGRPYEQYF. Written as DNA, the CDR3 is TGTGCCAGCAGCCAAGATCGGAGCGGGAGGCCCTACGAGCAGTACTTC.

CDR3: CASSLEIGLAGGPLDIQYF. CDR3 bases: TGTGCCAGCAGCTTAGAGATCGGACTAGCGGGAGGGCCTTTGGACATTCAGTACTTC. The chain carries TRBV11-2 and TRBJ2-4; 15 bases are shared with TRBD2. Germline CDR1 and CDR2: SGHAT and FQNNGV. V lost 0 bases and J lost 8; bases outside the gene matches: 11. This CDR3 contains 19 residues.

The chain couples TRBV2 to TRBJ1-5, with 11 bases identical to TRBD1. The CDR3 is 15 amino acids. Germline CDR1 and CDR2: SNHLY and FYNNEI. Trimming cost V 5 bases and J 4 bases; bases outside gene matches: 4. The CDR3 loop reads CASSQGTGGNQPQHF. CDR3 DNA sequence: TGTGCCAGCAGTCAAGGGACAGGGGGGAATCAGCCCCAGCATTTT.

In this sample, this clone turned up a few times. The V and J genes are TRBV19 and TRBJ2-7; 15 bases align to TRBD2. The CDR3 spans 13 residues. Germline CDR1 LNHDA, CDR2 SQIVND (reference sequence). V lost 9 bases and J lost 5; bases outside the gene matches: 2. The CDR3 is CASGLAGGHEQYF. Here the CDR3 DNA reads TGTGCCAGCGGACTAGCGGGAGGGCACGAGCAGTACTTC.

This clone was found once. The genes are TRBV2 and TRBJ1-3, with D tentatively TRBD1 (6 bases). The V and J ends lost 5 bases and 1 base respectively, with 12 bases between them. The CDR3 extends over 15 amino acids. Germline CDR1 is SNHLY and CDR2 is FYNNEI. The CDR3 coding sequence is TGTGCCAGCAGTCAACAGGGAAGGTCTGGAAACACCATATATTTT. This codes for CASSQQGRSGNTIYF.

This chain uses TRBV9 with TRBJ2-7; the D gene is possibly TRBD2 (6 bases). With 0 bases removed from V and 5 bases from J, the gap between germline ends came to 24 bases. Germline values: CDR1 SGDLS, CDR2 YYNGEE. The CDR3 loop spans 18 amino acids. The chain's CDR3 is CASSVGGLGGESDHEQYF. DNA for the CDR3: TGTGCCAGCAGCGTAGGGGGACTCGGCGGCGAGTCTGACCACGAGCAGTACTTC. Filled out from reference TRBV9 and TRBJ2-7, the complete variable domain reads DSGVTQTPKHLITATGQRVTLRCSPRSGDLSVYWYQQSLDQGLQFLIQYYNGEERAKGNILERFSAQQFPDLHSELNLSSLELGDSALYFCASSVGGLGGESDHEQYFGPGTRLTVT.

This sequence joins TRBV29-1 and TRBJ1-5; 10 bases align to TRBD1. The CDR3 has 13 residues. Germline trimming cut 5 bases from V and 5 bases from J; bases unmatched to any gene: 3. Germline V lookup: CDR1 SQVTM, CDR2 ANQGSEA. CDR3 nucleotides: TGCAGCGTTAGGACAGGGGGGGATCAGCCCCAGCATTTT. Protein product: CSVRTGGDQPQHF.

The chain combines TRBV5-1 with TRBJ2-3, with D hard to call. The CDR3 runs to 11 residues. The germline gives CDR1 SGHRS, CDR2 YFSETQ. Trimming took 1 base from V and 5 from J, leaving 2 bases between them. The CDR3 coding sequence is TGCGCCAGCAGCTTGCAAGATACGCAGTATTTT. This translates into CASSLQDTQYF.

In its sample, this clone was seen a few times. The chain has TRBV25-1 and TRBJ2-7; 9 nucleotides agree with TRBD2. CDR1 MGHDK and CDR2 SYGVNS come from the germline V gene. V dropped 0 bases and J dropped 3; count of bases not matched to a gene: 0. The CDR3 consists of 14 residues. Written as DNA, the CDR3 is TGTGCCAGCAGTGAATATAGCGGGAGCTACGAGCAGTACTTC. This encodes CASSEYSGSYEQYF.